This T cell receptor beta chain was found in a study of cytomegalovirus exposure and HLA in healthy donors. PCR amplification relied on 60 Vbeta primers (plus 13 Jbeta primers). The protocol was immunoSEQ multiplex PCR, while the TCRdb copy is restricted to in-frame clones and leaves out a portion. The sample carries roughly 150,000 clones, approximately 9% recorded once. Trimming cost V 5 bases and J 0 bases, with 8 bases left between them. CDR1 is SGHRS and CDR2 is YFSETQ in the germline V gene. The CDR3 sequence is 13 residues long. This clone has a handful of counts. The chain combines TRBV5-1 with TRBJ1-1; D unclear. This TCR derives from a male donor in good health and CMV-seronegative. Sequenced sample: PBMCs. Here the CDR3 DNA reads TGCGCCAGCAGAACGGACTTGAACACTGAAGCTTTCTTT. It is translated as CASRTDLNTEAFF. Full variable domain (rest looked up from reference TRBV5-1 and TRBJ1-1): KAGVTQTPRYLIKTRGQQVTLSCSPISGHRSVSWYQQTPGQGLQFLFEYFSETQRNKGNFPGRFSGRQFSNSRSEMNVSTLELGDSALYLCASRTDLNTEAFFGQGTRLTVV.